Described below is a single T cell receptor beta chain sequence and its context. This entry belongs to a study of beta chain features in type 1 diabetes. The sequenced template was cDNA made from the entire isolated RNA. Method: immunoSEQ multiplex PCR; TCRdb's copy keeps in-frame clones and lacks some. Here the sample spans about 350,000 clones, 15% to 20% being singletons. The TCR was taken from a young woman in good health. Sequences were obtained from naive CD4+ T cells from blood.

This CDR3 is CASSSGRLAGTYEQYF. CDR3 nucleotide sequence: TGTGCCAGCAGCTCCGGTAGGCTAGCGGGTACCTACGAGCAGTACTTC. The V and J genes are TRBV11-2 and TRBJ2-7; 8 bases line up with TRBD2. Germline V gene lookup returns CDR1 SGHAT and CDR2 FQNNGV. CDR3 length: 16 amino acids. J was trimmed by 2 bases and V by 4 bases; bases with no gene match: 10.